This T cell receptor beta chain was recorded in a study of T cell repertoires in cytomegalovirus infection. This clonotype was seen once. Using its own MiXCR run on the reads, TCRdb lists one record per CDR3 protein. Among 250,000 to 300,000 distinct CDR3 sequences listed, about an eighth were seen once. The CDR3 is 13 amino acids. Between the trimmed V and J ends, which lost 6 bases and 10 bases, there was a span of 18 bases. The sequenced material came from PBMCs. The chain carries TRBV12-3 or TRBV12-4 and TRBJ1-2; the D is unclear. The TCR originated in a human donor in good health (CMV status not recorded). Some clones in this sample may be carry-over from other donors' samples. The chain's CDR3 is CASSLAGGGVYTF. CDR3 DNA: TGTGCCAGCAGCTTGGCCGGTGGTGGAGTCTACACCTTC.